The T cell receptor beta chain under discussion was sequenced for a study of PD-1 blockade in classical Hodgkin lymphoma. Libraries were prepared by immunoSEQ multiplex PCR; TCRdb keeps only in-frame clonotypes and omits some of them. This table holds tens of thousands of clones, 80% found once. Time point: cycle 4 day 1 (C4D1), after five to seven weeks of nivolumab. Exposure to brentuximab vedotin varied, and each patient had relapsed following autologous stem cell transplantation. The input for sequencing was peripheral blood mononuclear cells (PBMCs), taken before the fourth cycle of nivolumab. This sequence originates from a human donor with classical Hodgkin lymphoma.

Here the CDR3 reads CASSRERETQYF. In DNA form, the CDR3 reads TGTGCCAGCTCACGGGAAAGAGAGACCCAGTACTTC. The V call is TRBV18, the J call TRBJ2-5; no clear D gene. Germline V CDR1 and CDR2: KGHSH, LQKENI. V shed 4 bases and J shed 4 bases, with 7 bases lying between them. This CDR3 is 12 amino acids long.